Each of the 24 T cell receptor beta chains below was sequenced from the same sample in a study of shared clonotypes between healthy human individuals. The naive CD8 subset, CD45RO-negative cells positively selected for CCR7, excluded terminally differentiated effector memory CD45RA+ cells. Profiling relied on immunoSEQ multiplex PCR, and the TCRdb table lists in-frame clones only, not all of them. Here the sample spans about 2.2 million clones, 85% to 95% being singletons. The specimen was naive CD8+ T cells from PBMCs. All receptors derive from a man between 18 and 29 years old in good health. Some clones in this sample may be carry-over from other donors' samples.

The chain joins TRBV27 to TRBJ2-3; D may be TRBD1 (6 bases). There are 15 residues in the CDR3. Germline CDR1 and CDR2: MNHEY and SMNVEV (reference sequence). Trimming cost V 6 bases and J 4 bases, with 17 bases left between them. Written as DNA, the CDR3 is TGTGCCAGCAGCCTGATACAGGGTTCCCCAGATACGCAGTATTTT. As protein: CASSLIQGSPDTQYF.

This chain links TRBV27 with TRBJ1-4, with a weak D call TRBD1 (5 bases). Per the germline V gene, CDR1 is MNHEY and CDR2 is SMNVEV (reference sequence). V lost 1 base to trimming and J lost 7 bases, with 10 bases between them. The CDR3 runs 14 residues. Written as DNA, the CDR3 is TGTGCCAGCAGTTTATTCGGGGCGGGTGAAAAACTGTTTTTT. Its protein is CASSLFGAGEKLFF. The full variable domain, completed using reference TRBV27 and TRBJ1-4, is EAQVTQNPRYLITVTGKKLTVTCSQNMNHEYMSWYRQDPGLGLRQIYYSMNVEVTDKGDVPEGYKVSRKEKRNFPLILESPSPNQTSLYFCASSLFGAGEKLFFGSGTQLSVL.

The chain links TRBV4-3 to TRBJ2-7; D might be TRBD1 (6 bases). This CDR3 is built from 15 residues. Germline V gene lookup returns CDR1 LGHNA and CDR2 YSLEER. Trimming took 0 bases from V and 7 from J, leaving 16 bases between them. CDR3 coding DNA: TGCGCCAGCAGCCAAGACTACAGGGCCTGGGGAGAGCAGTACTTC. Its translation is CASSQDYRAWGEQYF.

V is TRBV14 and J is TRBJ2-2; D is undetermined. V lost 7 bases and J lost 1, with 4 bases in between. The CDR3 runs to 12 residues. Germline CDR1 SGHDN, CDR2 FVKESK. The CDR3 nucleotides read TGTGCCAGCATGTTGAACACCGGGGAGCTGTTTTTT. It is translated as CASMLNTGELFF.

The chain uses TRBV5-4 and TRBJ2-5; 7 positions agree with TRBD1. V was clipped by 4 bases and J by 3 bases; unmatched bases: 3. The CDR3 has 13 amino acids. CDR1 and CDR2 from the germline V gene are SGHNT and YYREEE (reference sequence). Here the CDR3 reads CASSKDRKETQYF. CDR3 sequence (DNA): TGTGCCAGCAGCAAGGACAGGAAAGAGACCCAGTACTTC.

The V and J genes are TRBV6-4 and TRBJ2-1, with 9 bases lining up with TRBD2. CDR1 and CDR2 (germline): MRHNA, SNTAGT. J was trimmed by 4 bases and V by 4 bases; bases with no gene match: 11. The CDR3 runs to 17 residues. The CDR3 is CASSAIAGARPYNEQFF. For the CDR3, the DNA is TGTGCCAGCAGTGCTATAGCGGGAGCAAGACCTTACAATGAGCAGTTCTTC.

This clone was seen just once. V usage is TRBV7-8 and J usage is TRBJ1-5; D remains ambiguous. Germline CDR1 reads SGHVS; CDR2 reads FQNEAQ. Between the trimmed V and J ends, which lost 7 bases and 0 bases, there was a span of 13 bases. The CDR3 has 15 amino acids. CDR3 protein: CASTGLGSSNQPQHF. In DNA form, the CDR3 reads TGTGCCAGCACGGGTTTAGGGTCTAGCAATCAGCCCCAGCATTTT.

This rearrangement joins TRBV30 to TRBJ2-3, with D tentatively TRBD1 (6 bases). Trimming shortened V by 0 bases and J by 2 bases, and 9 bases separated the two germline ends. CDR1 is GTSNPN, CDR2 SVGIG, per germline (reference sequence). The CDR3 totals 14 residues. CDR3 in amino acids: CAWSVGTNTDTQYF. CDR3 bases: TGTGCCTGGAGTGTCGGGACAAACACAGATACGCAGTATTTT.

V is TRBV4-2 and J is TRBJ2-1; the match to TRBD1 covers 9 bases. The CDR3 extends over 16 amino acids. Losses at the gene ends were 5 bases for V and 9 bases for J; bases not matched to a gene: 14. CDR1 is LGHNA and CDR2 is YNFKEQ in the germline V gene. CDR3 protein: CASSLNRGRLKVEQFF. As DNA, the CDR3 is TGTGCCAGCAGCTTGAACAGGGGGCGATTAAAGGTTGAGCAGTTCTTC.

The rearrangement links TRBV6-1 to TRBJ2-4; the D gene could be TRBD1 or TRBD2 (5 bases each). Trimming removed 2 bases from V and 0 bases from J, with 8 bases in between. The CDR3 has 15 residues. CDR1 MNHNS and CDR2 SASEGT come from the germline V gene. CDR3 in amino acids: CASSESGGAKNIQYF. The CDR3 DNA reads as TGTGCCAGCAGTGAAAGTGGGGGAGCCAAAAACATTCAGTACTTC.

The chain carries TRBV28 and TRBJ2-1; D is uncertain. CDR3 size: 15 residues. CDR1 and CDR2 from the germline V gene are MDHEN and SYDVKM. With 7 bases removed from V and 0 bases from J, the gap between germline ends came to 13 bases. Here the CDR3 reads CASTVRGNSYNEQFF. CDR3 sequence (DNA): TGTGCCAGCACCGTGCGAGGAAACTCCTACAATGAGCAGTTCTTC.

The genes are TRBV29-1 and TRBJ2-7; 9 bases are shared with TRBD2. After removal of 1 base from V and 2 bases from J, the junction contained 6 bases not matched to a gene. Germline CDR1 reads SQVTM; CDR2 reads ANQGSEA. CDR3 length equals 15 residues. This chain's CDR3 is CSVEVTSGLAYEQYF. The CDR3 DNA follows: TGCAGCGTTGAAGTTACTAGCGGGCTCGCCTACGAGCAGTACTTC.

For this clone: Within the sample, other DNA sequences also encode this same CDR3. The chain is built from TRBV30 and TRBJ1-5; D uncertain. The CDR3 length is 14 residues. Trimming pared 0 bases from V and 3 bases from J, leaving 9 bases between. Germline CDR1 reads GTSNPN; CDR2 reads SVGIG (reference sequence). CDR3 sequence (DNA): TGTGCCTGGAGTGTAGGGCTCCTCAATCAGCCCCAGCATTTT. It specifies CAWSVGLLNQPQHF.

Concerning this clone: Distinct nucleotide sequences in the sample also encode this CDR3. The genes are TRBV27 and TRBJ2-7; 10 bases agree with TRBD2. The CDR3 is made up of 13 amino acids. The V and J ends lost 6 bases and 3 bases, in that order; junction bases with no gene match: 2. Germline V lookup: CDR1 MNHEY, CDR2 SMNVEV (reference sequence). CDR3 coding DNA: TGTGCCAGCAGCAGCGGGGGGGGCTACGAGCAGTACTTC. Residues: CASSSGGGYEQYF.

CDR3: CASSLVRGSYNEQFF. The CDR3 DNA reads as TGTGCCAGCAGCTTAGTTAGAGGGTCCTACAATGAGCAGTTCTTC. The rearrangement links TRBV11-3 to TRBJ2-1; D is possibly TRBD2 (5 bases). Trimming removed 1 base from V and 1 base from J, with 8 bases in between. The length of the CDR3 is 15 residues. Germline V lookup: CDR1 SGHNT, CDR2 YENEEA.

The chain employs TRBV9 and TRBJ2-7; D is perhaps TRBD1 (5 bases). This CDR3 contains 15 residues. With 0 bases removed from V and 2 bases from J, the gap between germline ends came to 12 bases. Germline V gene data show CDR1 as SGDLS and CDR2 as YYNGEE. The CDR3 here is CASSVGPDSTYEQYF. The CDR3 nucleotides are TGTGCCAGCAGCGTAGGGCCTGACAGCACCTACGAGCAGTACTTC.

The chain is built from TRBV9 and TRBJ2-7; 8 bases match TRBD1. The CDR3 length is 15 residues. Trimming removed 4 bases from V and 1 base from J; junction bases left unmatched: 7. Per the germline V gene, CDR1 is SGDLS and CDR2 is YYNGEE. The CDR3 is CASSKGQGGSYEQYF. CDR3 sequence (DNA): TGTGCCAGCAGCAAAGGACAGGGTGGGTCCTACGAGCAGTACTTC.

This CDR3 is CASDGTLNYGYTF. The CDR3 DNA reads as TGTGCCAGCGACGGGACACTTAACTATGGCTACACCTTC. This rearrangement joins TRBV28 to TRBJ1-2, with D possibly TRBD1 on 6 matching bases. CDR3 size: 13 residues. CDR1 MDHEN and CDR2 SYDVKM come from the germline V gene. Trimming cost V 8 bases and J 1 base, with 11 bases left between them.

This chain uses TRBV28 with TRBJ2-2; the match to TRBD1 covers 10 bases. Germline CDR1 reads MDHEN; CDR2 reads SYDVKM. The trim removed 5 bases at V and 3 bases at J, leaving 6 bases unmatched. The CDR3 is made up of 16 amino acids. The DNA of the CDR3 is TGTGCCAGCAGTCCGGGACAGGGGTATGACACCGGGGAGCTGTTTTTT. Translation gives CASSPGQGYDTGELFF. Together with reference TRBV28 and TRBJ2-2, the CDR3 gives the full variable domain: DVKVTQSSRYLVKRTGEKVFLECVQDMDHENMFWYRQDPGLGLRLIYFSYDVKMKEKGDIPEGYSVSREKKERFSLILESASTNQTSMYLCASSPGQGYDTGELFFGEGSRLTVL.

The J gene is TRBJ2-2, the V gene TRBV4-2, with no clear D. CDR1 is LGHNA and CDR2 is YNFKEQ in the germline V gene. This CDR3 contains 13 residues. V lost 10 bases to trimming and J lost 1 base, with 10 bases between them. This chain's CDR3 is CATRAQNTGELFF. The DNA for the CDR3 is TGTGCCACCCGGGCCCAGAACACCGGGGAGCTGTTTTTT.

The chain has TRBV2 and TRBJ2-5; TRBD2 aligns across 7 bases. The germline V gene encodes CDR1 SNHLY and CDR2 FYNNEI. V lost 8 bases and J lost 3; bases outside the gene matches: 9. The CDR3 contains 14 residues. The CDR3 DNA sequence: TGTGCCAGCCGCCTTCGACTAGCCAAAGAGACCCAGTACTTC. Protein product: CASRLRLAKETQYF.

The chain combines TRBV9 with TRBJ1-2; TRBD1 might be the D (5 bases). The germline CDR1 and CDR2 sequences are SGDLS and YYNGEE. Trimming left V 4 bases short and J 4 bases short, with 11 bases between. The CDR3 is 13 residues long. This chain's CDR3 is CASSWGDLYGYTF. CDR3 nucleotides: TGTGCCAGCAGCTGGGGGGACCTCTATGGCTACACCTTC.

The chain combines TRBV7-9 with TRBJ2-7, with 7 bases fitting TRBD2. J gave up 2 bases and V 3 bases, and 7 bases lay outside the gene matches. CDR3 size: 15 residues. The germline V gene has CDR1 SEHNR and CDR2 FQNEAQ (reference sequence). The CDR3, as DNA: TGTGCCAGCAGCTTTACGACTAGCAGGGCCTACGAGCAGTACTTC. As protein: CASSFTTSRAYEQYF. Combining the CDR3 with reference TRBV7-9 and TRBJ2-7 gives the whole variable domain DTGVSQNPRHKITKRGQNVTFRCDPISEHNRLYWYRQTLGQGPEFLTYFQNEAQLEKSRLLSDRFSAERPKGSFSTLEIQRTEQGDSAMYLCASSFTTSRAYEQYFGPGTRLTVT.

This clone showed up just a few times. The V and J genes are TRBV7-9 and TRBJ2-1, with 14 bases matching TRBD2. This CDR3 comprises 16 residues. Trimming took 4 bases from V and 8 from J; bases not matched to a gene: 7. CDR1 and CDR2 (germline): SEHNR, FQNEAQ (reference sequence). CDR3 in DNA: TGTGCCAGCAGCTCCCCGGGACTAGCGGGAGTCGATGAGCAGTTCTTC. Translation: CASSSPGLAGVDEQFF.